One sample yielded the 21 T cell receptor beta chains listed below, sequenced in a study of T-cell memory formation after mild COVID-19. TCRdb reprocessed the 5' RACE reads via MiXCR and lists one record per CDR3 protein. The sample has tens of thousands of distinct CDR3 sequences, about 13% seen once. The sample taken for sequencing was PBMCs or a T cell subset sorted from them (not recorded which). Receptor source: an adult woman who had mild COVID-19 (a few samples of this study predate the infection). Cell type and time point are not known.

The chain employs TRBV9 and TRBJ2-2; no reliable D call. The CDR3 extends over 15 amino acids. Germline V gives CDR1 SGDLS, CDR2 YYNGEE. Trimming removed 4 bases at V and 7 bases at J, with 17 bases between. In nucleotides, the CDR3 is TGTGCCAGCAGCCCGTTAACAAGACTCGACGGGGAGCTGTTTTTT. It yields the protein CASSPLTRLDGELFF.

This clonotype was seen only a few times. V gene TRBV5-6 combines with J gene TRBJ2-1, with D perhaps given as TRBD1 or TRBD2 (5 bases each). The germline V and J ends were trimmed by 7 bases and 8 bases, with 19 bases remaining between them. From germline, CDR1 is SGHDT and CDR2 YYEEEE. The length of the CDR3 is 14 residues. CDR3 nucleotides: TGTGCCAGCTCGGGTGGGGGAAGGTTGGATGAGCAGTTCTTC. The encoded protein is CASSGGGRLDEQFF.

The chain recombines TRBV6-6 with TRBJ2-5; D not certain. CDR3 length equals 14 residues. CDR1 is MNHNY and CDR2 is SVGAGI in the germline V gene (reference sequence). V was clipped by 4 bases and J by 1 base, with 10 bases between them. CDR3 protein: CASSSTLIQETQYF. In DNA form, the CDR3 reads TGTGCCAGCAGTTCCACCCTAATCCAAGAGACCCAGTACTTC.

The V call is TRBV4-1, the J call TRBJ2-7; perhaps TRBD2 as D (5 bases). With 0 bases removed from V and 6 bases from J, the gap between germline ends came to 12 bases. The CDR3 is 14 amino acids. Germline CDR1 is MGHRA and CDR2 is YSYEKL. The CDR3 DNA reads TGCGCCAGCAGCCAAGAATCAGCGGTTAGCGAGCAGTACTTC. The encoded protein is CASSQESAVSEQYF.

This clonotype was seen repeatedly, ten times or more. The chain has TRBV9 and TRBJ2-1, with 8 bases identical to TRBD1. V was pared by 4 bases and J by 8 bases, with 11 bases of the junction left unmatched. Germline lookup yields CDR1 SGDLS and CDR2 YYNGEE. The CDR3 runs to 15 residues. CDR3 coding DNA: TGTGCCAGCAGCCACCTAGGACAGGGTTCCGATGAGCAGTTCTTC. Translated: CASSHLGQGSDEQFF.

This clonotype was found a few times. J is TRBJ2-2 and V is TRBV3-1; D unresolved. V was trimmed by 4 bases and J by 0 bases, leaving 9 bases between them. Germline lookup yields CDR1 LGHDT and CDR2 YNNKEL (reference sequence). This CDR3 region has 15 residues. CDR3 DNA: TGTGCCAGCAGCCCATCTATAGCGAACACCGGGGAGCTGTTTTTT. The encoded protein is CASSPSIANTGELFF.

The rearrangement uses TRBV5-6 and TRBJ1-1; 10 bases are shared with TRBD1. Germline V gene data show CDR1 as SGHDT and CDR2 as YYEEEE. V lost 4 bases to trimming and J lost 1 base; unmatched junction nucleotides: 10. The CDR3 has 17 residues. In DNA, the CDR3 is TGTGCCAGCAGCCTGAGACCGGGACAGGGGACGAACACTGAAGCTTTCTTT. It codes for CASSLRPGQGTNTEAFF.

The gene calls are TRBV5-1 and TRBJ2-3; 10 bases map to TRBD1. This CDR3 is built from 15 residues. From germline, CDR1 is SGHRS and CDR2 YFSETQ. Unmatched junction bases numbered 4, after V lost 2 bases and J lost 4 bases. This CDR3 reads CASSFGTGVSDTQYF. CDR3 nucleotides: TGCGCCAGCAGCTTTGGGACAGGGGTTTCAGATACGCAGTATTTT.

The DNA of the CDR3 is TGTGCCAGCAGCCCGTCGCACGCGGGACAGCCCTACGAGCAGTACTTC. Amino acids: CASSPSHAGQPYEQYF. The rearrangement uses TRBV5-5 and TRBJ2-7; D perhaps matches TRBD1 (7 bases). This CDR3 region has 16 residues. Germline V gene lookup returns CDR1 SGHKS and CDR2 YYEKEE (reference sequence). V shed 4 bases and J shed 2 bases, with 19 bases lying between them.

This CDR3 is CSARGGIGSYNEQFF. CDR3 nucleotide sequence: TGCAGTGCTAGAGGTGGGATCGGGTCCTACAATGAGCAGTTCTTC. This chain connects TRBV20-1 to TRBJ2-1; no reliable D call. There are 15 residues in the CDR3. V dropped 1 base and J dropped 1 base, with 11 bases sitting between them. Germline-derived CDR1 and CDR2 are DFQATT and SNEGSKA (reference sequence).

The rearrangement joins TRBV4-2 to TRBJ2-1, with 9 bases matching TRBD2. V was clipped by 4 bases and J by 7 bases; unmatched bases: 11. Looked up from germline, CDR1 is LGHNA and CDR2 is YNFKEQ. The CDR3 sequence is 16 residues long. The CDR3 DNA sequence: TGTGCCAGCAGCCCCTGGATTGCGGGGGGGAGGAATGAGCAGTTCTTC. It codes for CASSPWIAGGRNEQFF.

The J gene is TRBJ2-7, the V gene TRBV7-9; 9 positions match TRBD1. Germline V gene sequence: CDR1 SEHNR, CDR2 FQNEAQ (reference sequence). J gave up 3 bases and V 6 bases, and 3 bases lay outside the gene matches. The CDR3 length is 13 residues. The CDR3 protein is CASRGTGNYEQYF. CDR3 DNA: TGTGCCAGCAGGGGGACAGGGAACTACGAGCAGTACTTC.

This clonotype showed up just a few times. The rearrangement links TRBV20-1 to TRBJ2-2; D tentatively reads TRBD1 or TRBD2 (6 bases each). The CDR3 consists of 13 residues. Germline CDR1 reads DFQATT; CDR2 reads SNEGSKA (reference sequence). V lost 7 bases and J 6 bases, leaving 15 bases between the germline ends. The DNA of the CDR3 is TGCAGTGGGGGGGCCCAGCGTGCCGGGGAGCTGTTTTTT. Translating gives CSGGAQRAGELFF.

The genes are TRBV12-3 or TRBV12-4 and TRBJ2-7; D is perhaps TRBD1 (6 bases). The V end lost 11 bases, the J end lost 4 bases, and 24 bases lay between the germline ends. The CDR3 runs to 15 residues. The CDR3 DNA reads TGTGCCTCCCCTTGTCACCAGGGGTTGGCGTACGAGCAGTACTTC. This translates into CASPCHQGLAYEQYF.

This clonotype came up a few times. The V call is TRBV15, the J call TRBJ2-1; 10 positions match TRBD2. Looked up from germline, CDR1 is LNHNV and CDR2 is YYDKDF (reference sequence). The CDR3 runs to 15 residues. V shed 5 bases, J shed 7 bases, and the junction held 8 bases outside the gene matches. CDR3 residues: CATSSQREGGNEQFF. The CDR3 DNA follows: TGTGCCACCAGCTCCCAGCGGGAGGGTGGAAATGAGCAGTTCTTC.

The chain links TRBV15 to TRBJ1-1; the D gene is possibly TRBD1 (6 bases). The CDR3 is made up of 16 amino acids. Trimming took off 5 bases at V and 0 bases at J, with 16 bases between the two ends. Germline lookup yields CDR1 LNHNV and CDR2 YYDKDF (reference sequence). In DNA, the CDR3 is TGTGCCACCAGCGAATACAGGGAGGTAGTGAACACTGAAGCTTTCTTT. This gives the protein CATSEYREVVNTEAFF. Variable domain in full (rest from reference TRBV15 and TRBJ1-1): DAMVIQNPRYQVTQFGKPVTLSCSQTLNHNVMYWYQQKSSQAPKLLFHYYDKDFNNEADTPDNFQSRRPNTSFCFLDIRSPGLGDTAMYLCATSEYREVVNTEAFFGQGTRLTVV.

This clonotype was counted only a few times. The chain combines TRBV4-1 with TRBJ2-7; D is unclear. This CDR3 comprises 15 residues. Germline-derived CDR1 and CDR2 are MGHRA and YSYEKL. Deletions cut 0 bases from V and 2 bases from J, with 11 bases between. In nucleotides, the CDR3 is TGCGCCAGCAGCCAAGACGGCTCTTCCCCCTACGAGCAGTACTTC. Protein product: CASSQDGSSPYEQYF.

This clonotype was picked up many times. This sequence joins TRBV24-1 and TRBJ2-1; possible D gene TRBD2, 7 bases. This CDR3 contains 13 residues. Germline V lookup: CDR1 KGHDR, CDR2 SFDVKD. Trimming stripped 9 bases from V and 7 bases from J, with 15 bases between. This CDR3 reads CATRRGAGNEQFF. The DNA for the CDR3 is TGTGCCACCCGTCGGGGGGCGGGAAATGAGCAGTTCTTC.

This chain's CDR3 is CAISVSSGAPTDTQYF. CDR3 coding DNA: TGTGCCATCAGTGTTTCTAGCGGCGCGCCCACAGATACGCAGTATTTT. V gene TRBV10-3 combines with J gene TRBJ2-3; TRBD2 aligns across 7 bases. Unmatched junction bases numbered 9, after V lost 4 bases and J lost 2 bases. The germline gives CDR1 ENHRY, CDR2 SYGVKD. The CDR3 loop spans 16 amino acids.

This clonotype occurred a few times. The chain has TRBV5-4 and TRBJ2-1; 8 positions match TRBD2. Germline lookup yields CDR1 SGHNT and CDR2 YYREEE (reference sequence). After removal of 10 bases from V and 0 bases from J, the junction contained 3 bases not matched to a gene. The CDR3 is 13 residues long. In nucleotides, the CDR3 is TGTGCCGAAAGCGGGAGCTCCTACAATGAGCAGTTCTTC. Protein: CAESGSSYNEQFF.

The rearrangement joins TRBV27 to TRBJ2-7; the match to TRBD2 covers 8 bases. The CDR3 totals 14 residues. J was trimmed by 0 bases and V by 5 bases; bases with no gene match: 3. The V gene's germline CDR1 is MNHEY and CDR2 SMNVEV (reference sequence). The CDR3 here is CASSERESSYEQYF. The CDR3 DNA reads as TGTGCCAGCAGTGAGCGGGAGAGCTCCTACGAGCAGTACTTC.